The entry below gives a single T cell receptor (beta chain) sequence along with its context. No antigen is known for it. The CDR3 length is 17 residues. The data stem from a study of OX40 agonist ivuxolimab in advanced cancers. The wider study: The patients received agonistic anti-OX40 (CD134) antibody ivuxolimab.

Study results and caveats: On average, CD8+ T cells had more expanded clones than CD4+.

The study sampled blood at baseline, cycle 4 day 1, and cycle 7 day 1. Profiled with immunoSEQ multiplex PCR; TCRdb holds only in-frame clones, not every one. Of 90,000 to 100,000 clones listed, roughly 87% are singletons. The chain recombines TRBV21-1 with TRBJ2-1; the table assigns TRBD2, which was not confirmed against the DNA. TRBV21-1 is deemed a pseudogene. The origin of this receptor is an adult with an advanced solid tumor such as melanoma, head and neck, liver or kidney cancer. This sample comprised CD4+ or CD8+ T cells sorted from blood, obtained in a trial of the OX40 agonist ivuxolimab. The CDR3 DNA reads TGTGCCAGCAGCAAAGAGTCTAAGGGAGCGCCCTACAATGAGCAGTTCTTC. Amino acids: CASSKESKGAPYNEQFF.